This T cell receptor beta chain was sequenced during a study of blood T cell repertoires in COVID-19. On the study more broadly: The origin of the acute and convalescent COVID-19 samples was the United States, Italy and Spain. T cells, B-cell-depleted T cells, or PBMCs provided the cDNA or gDNA that served as material.

CDR1 is SGHRS and CDR2 is YFSETQ in the germline V gene. The CDR3 totals 19 residues. V shed 0 bases and J 0 bases; nucleotides not matched to a gene: 9. This clone was found once. Only in-frame clones appear in the TCRdb table, and some are missing; sequencing was by immunoSEQ multiplex PCR. Among 55,000 to 75,000 clones listed, more than 70% were seen once. The specimen was peripheral blood. The source is a man aged 45-65 years with acute or convalescent COVID-19. The chain uses TRBV5-1 and TRBJ2-6; 7 bases map to TRBD2. The CDR3 region has the DNA TGCGCCAGCAGCTTGGCTCCCCGGGGCGGGAGCTCTGGGGCCAACGTCCTGACTTTC. This encodes CASSLAPRGGSSGANVLTF.